What follows are 8 T cell receptor beta chains derived from one specimen sequenced in a study of cytomegalovirus exposure and HLA in healthy donors. With 60 Vbeta and 13 Jbeta primers, the PCR was carried out. Method: immunoSEQ multiplex PCR; TCRdb's copy keeps in-frame clones and lacks some. The sample contains roughly 150,000 clones, 65% to 70% of which appear only once. The sample comprised PBMCs. These receptors all stem from a human donor in good health.

This clone appeared a few times. The J gene is TRBJ2-1, the V gene TRBV9, with D possibly matching TRBD2 (5 bases). This CDR3 is built from 16 residues. CDR1 is SGDLS and CDR2 is YYNGEE in the germline V gene. V lost 5 bases and J lost 0, with 15 bases in between. The CDR3, as DNA: TGTGCCAGCAGTCTAGTCGCGGGTAGCTCCTACAATGAGCAGTTCTTC. This translates into CASSLVAGSSYNEQFF.

CDR3: CASSWGQGANEQFF. In DNA, the CDR3 is TGTGCCAGCAGCTGGGGACAGGGGGCAAATGAGCAGTTCTTC. The J gene is TRBJ2-1, the V gene TRBV7-2; the match to TRBD1 covers 12 bases. CDR1 is SGHTA, CDR2 FQGNSA, per germline. V trimming: 4 bases; J trimming: 7 bases; junction bases outside the gene matches: 2. The CDR3 length is 14 residues.

This clone appeared a few times. The chain joins TRBV7-2 to TRBJ1-1, with D perhaps TRBD1 (6 bases). Germline V lookup: CDR1 SGHTA, CDR2 FQGNSA. The CDR3 runs to 18 residues. The V and J ends lost 5 bases and 2 bases respectively, with 24 bases between them. The CDR3 DNA follows: TGTGCCAGCAGCCCCGACGGCAGGGGCCAGATGAGAAACACTGAAGCTTTCTTT. Translation gives CASSPDGRGQMRNTEAFF.

This clone was detected once. This chain links TRBV5-4 with TRBJ2-5; TRBD2 matches 13 bases. The length of the CDR3 is 14 residues. The junction had 4 bases not matched to a gene; V was cut back by 7 bases and J by 4 bases. Germline CDR1 SGHNT, CDR2 YYREEE (reference sequence). This chain's CDR3 is CASGGTSGTETQYF. As DNA, the CDR3 is TGTGCCAGCGGGGGGACTAGCGGGACAGAGACCCAGTACTTC. The full variable domain, in which reference TRBV5-4 and TRBJ2-5 provide the parts outside the CDR3, is ETGVTQSPTHLIKTRGQQVTLRCSSQSGHNTVSWYQQALGQGPQFIFQYYREEENGRGNFPPRFSGLQFPNYSSELNVNALELDDSALYLCASGGTSGTETQYFGPGTRLLVL.

This sequence joins TRBV5-1 and TRBJ2-7; a possible D gene is TRBD2 (5 bases). Per germline, CDR1 SGHRS and CDR2 YFSETQ. Trimming took off 0 bases at V and 4 bases at J, with 26 bases between the two ends. This CDR3 region has 19 residues. CDR3: CASSLASPRAGGRIYEQYF. The CDR3 bases are TGCGCCAGCAGCTTGGCAAGCCCGCGAGCCGGCGGGCGGATATACGAGCAGTACTTC. The full variable domain, with the rest looked up from reference TRBV5-1 and TRBJ2-7, is KAGVTQTPRYLIKTRGQQVTLSCSPISGHRSVSWYQQTPGQGLQFLFEYFSETQRNKGNFPGRFSGRQFSNSRSEMNVSTLELGDSALYLCASSLASPRAGGRIYEQYFGPGTRLTVT.

The chain has TRBV25-1 and TRBJ2-7, with 7 bases matching TRBD2. Germline loops: CDR1 MGHDK, CDR2 SYGVNS. V lost 10 bases, J lost 0 bases, and 9 bases stayed unmatched. The length of the CDR3 is 14 residues. This CDR3 is CATLGGTSSYEQYF. Written as DNA, the CDR3 is TGTGCCACCCTGGGGGGGACGAGCTCCTACGAGCAGTACTTC.

The chain is built from TRBV5-4 and TRBJ2-3; 9 bases align to TRBD1. Trimming removed 5 bases from V and 6 bases from J; junction bases left unmatched: 7. The CDR3 has 14 residues. Per germline, CDR1 SGHNT and CDR2 YYREEE (reference sequence). As DNA, the CDR3 is TGTGCCAGCAGAATACAGGGGGCGGAGGATACGCAGTATTTT. It codes for CASRIQGAEDTQYF.

The chain employs TRBV7-3 and TRBJ2-7, with D maybe TRBD1 (5 bases). Germline V lookup: CDR1 SGHTA, CDR2 FQGTGA. V dropped 3 bases and J dropped 4 bases, with 10 bases sitting between them. The CDR3 totals 13 residues. DNA of the CDR3: TGTGCCAGCAGCTTCTCGGACAATTACGAGCAGTACTTC. It is translated as CASSFSDNYEQYF.